The clone carrying this T cell receptor beta chain was picked up a small number of times. Its target is not known. This specimen comes from a study of T-cell memory formation after mild COVID-19. It was 5'RACE with constant-segment primers that produced the TCR alpha and TCR beta cDNA libraries, which carried sample barcodes and UMIs. TCRdb reprocessed the 5' RACE reads with MiXCR, giving one entry per CDR3 protein. The table has approximately 350,000 distinct CDR3 sequences, around 27% seen once. V was pared by 2 bases and J by 4 bases, with 5 bases of the junction left unmatched. Germline V gene sequence: CDR1 KGHSH, CDR2 LQKENI. The CDR3 loop spans 15 amino acids. Study-wide findings and caveats: Clones which contracted sat mainly in CM and EM if CD4+, and in EMRA if CD8+. Whether second-wave clones peaking at day 37 were SARS-CoV-2 specific went unconfirmed.

The gene calls are TRBV18 and TRBJ2-7; 10 bases fit TRBD1. Input material: PBMCs or a T cell subset sorted from them (not recorded which). The origin of this receptor is an adult woman who had mild COVID-19 (a few samples of this study predate the infection). Cell type and time point are not known. CDR3 protein: CASSPTGQGSYEQYF. DNA for the CDR3: TGTGCCAGCTCACCAACGGGACAGGGGTCATACGAGCAGTACTTC. Using reference TRBV18 and TRBJ2-7 for the parts outside the CDR3, the full variable domain is NAGVMQNPRHLVRRRGQEARLRCSPMKGHSHVYWYRQLPEEGLKFMVYLQKENIIDESGMPKERFSAEFPKEGPSILRIQQVVRGDSAAYFCASSPTGQGSYEQYFGPGTRLTVT.